A single sample gave rise to the 17 T cell receptor beta chains below, sequenced in a study of blood T cells in healthy people across ages. A sample-barcoded 5' primer and a J-beta primer mix were used in a second PCR of roughly 7 to 12 cycles. TCRdb re-derived calls from the 5' RACE reads in MiXCR, one entry per CDR3 protein. The table lists over 1,500,000 distinct CDR3 sequences, 30% to 40% of them singletons, with roughly 24% in the top ten. The sequencing sample was made of blood. The receptors were sampled from a human donor in good health.

This chain joins TRBV28 and TRBJ1-2, with D uncertain. CDR3 size: 12 residues. The V gene lost 3 bases and the J gene lost 8 bases, with 10 bases spanning the gap. Germline assignment: CDR1 MDHEN and CDR2 SYDVKM. The CDR3 DNA reads as TGTGCCAGCAGTTTGGGGATGCGGGGCTACACCTTC. It yields the protein CASSLGMRGYTF.

This chain links TRBV20-1 with TRBJ2-1, with TRBD2 identical over 14 bases. J was trimmed by 7 bases and V by 5 bases; bases with no gene match: 7. CDR3 length equals 15 residues. Germline V gives CDR1 DFQATT, CDR2 SNEGSKA (reference sequence). CDR3 residues: CSAGPGTSGGNEQFF. The DNA for the CDR3 is TGCAGTGCTGGACCCGGGACTAGCGGGGGTAATGAGCAGTTCTTC.

The chain links TRBV4-1 to TRBJ1-1; 11 bases agree with TRBD1. The V and J ends lost 8 bases and 11 bases, in that order; junction bases with no gene match: 7. The CDR3 has 12 amino acids. Looked up from germline, CDR1 is MGHRA and CDR2 is YSYEKL. The CDR3 here is CASGGTGGEAFF. CDR3 DNA: TGCGCCAGCGGAGGGACAGGGGGGGAGGCTTTCTTT.

Comments on this clonotype: This may be a read error, as it is one base from a much larger clone. The chain uses TRBV7-3 and TRBJ2-4, with D possibly being TRBD1 or TRBD2 (5 bases each). The J call may be mistaken, given a closer DNA end match to TRBJ2-7. The CDR3 contains 13 residues. Looked up from germline, CDR1 is SGHTA and CDR2 is FQGTGA. CDR3 sequence reads: CASGLEGFGEQYF. The CDR3 DNA sequence: TGTGCCAGCGGCTTAGAGGGGTTCGGCGAGCAGTACTTC.

The V call is TRBV20-1, the J call TRBJ2-1; D not certain. The germline gives CDR1 DFQATT, CDR2 SNEGSKA (reference sequence). V shed 0 bases and J shed 0 bases, with 12 bases lying between them. The CDR3 contains 16 residues. DNA of the CDR3: TGCAGTGCTAGAGATCTGGGTGAACTCTCCTACAATGAGCAGTTCTTC. This codes for CSARDLGELSYNEQFF.

The chain couples TRBV29-1 to TRBJ2-4; 13 bases line up with TRBD2. The J call may be wrong; the DNA end is better matched by TRBJ2-7. The CDR3 extends over 12 amino acids. Per germline, CDR1 SQVTM and CDR2 ANQGSEA. Here the CDR3 reads CSGLAGGYEQYF. DNA for the CDR3: TGCAGCGGACTAGCGGGGGGATACGAGCAGTACTTC.

The rearrangement links TRBV7-2 to TRBJ1-1; TRBD1 matches at 9 bases. Germline assignment: CDR1 SGHTA and CDR2 FQGNSA. V trimming: 6 bases; J trimming: 5 bases; junction bases outside the gene matches: 10. CDR3 length: 15 amino acids. DNA for the CDR3: TGTGCCAGCAGTAGAAACAGGGGGCGAGAGACTGAAGCTTTCTTT. It encodes CASSRNRGRETEAFF.

This chain connects TRBV20-1 to TRBJ2-3; 8 nucleotides align to TRBD1. The junction had 13 bases not matched to a gene; V was cut back by 6 bases and J by 5 bases. Germline V lookup: CDR1 DFQATT, CDR2 SNEGSKA (reference sequence). CDR3 length: 15 amino acids. The CDR3 coding sequence is TGCAGTGCCATAAGAGACAGGGGATATGGAGATACGCAGTATTTT. It encodes CSAIRDRGYGDTQYF.

A few counts support this clonotype. The chain employs TRBV6-2 or TRBV6-3 and TRBJ2-4, with D unclear. The DNA end is more similar to TRBJ2-7, so the J call may be wrong. The CDR3 totals 13 residues. Germline V gives CDR1 MNHEY, CDR2 SVGEGT. CDR3 loop: CASSYYLGSEQYF. In DNA form, the CDR3 reads TGTGCCAGCAGTTACTATTTGGGTAGCGAGCAGTACTTC.

This clonotype was counted between two and nine times. V usage is TRBV7-2 and J usage is TRBJ2-5; perhaps D is TRBD1 or TRBD2 (6 bases each). Germline assignment: CDR1 SGHTA and CDR2 FQGNSA. The CDR3 is 12 residues long. V was pared by 1 base and J by 13 bases, with 13 bases between. Here the CDR3 DNA reads TGTGCCAGCAGCTTAGACACGGGGGCCCCGTACTTC. Translation gives CASSLDTGAPYF. Full variable domain (missing parts from reference TRBV7-2 and TRBJ2-5): GAGVSQSPSNKVTEKGKDVELRCDPISGHTALYWYRQSLGQGLEFLIYFQGNSAPDKSGLPSDRFSAERTGGSVSTLTIQRTQQEDSAVYLCASSLDTGAPYFGPGTRLLVL.

The rearrangement joins TRBV7-2 to TRBJ2-5; the match to TRBD1 covers 8 bases. Judging by the DNA end, TRBJ2-7 fits better; the J call may be wrong. The CDR3 consists of 14 residues. The germline gives CDR1 SGHTA, CDR2 FQGNSA. CDR3 in DNA: TGTGCCAGCAGCCCCCGGGACAGGAGCGACGAGCAGTACTTC. It translates to CASSPRDRSDEQYF.

The chain is built from TRBV5-1 and TRBJ2-1; TRBD1 might be the D (6 bases). V shed 6 bases and J shed 15 bases, with 19 bases lying between them. CDR1 is SGHRS and CDR2 is YFSETQ in the germline V gene. The CDR3 has 12 amino acids. The CDR3 loop reads CASNSDSQVGFF. The CDR3 DNA reads TGCGCCAGCAACTCGGACAGCCAGGTTGGGTTCTTC.

The sample holds a few counts of this clonotype. The rearrangement joins TRBV15 to TRBJ2-5, with 7 nucleotides matching TRBD1. The CDR3 is made up of 16 amino acids. Germline V gives CDR1 LNHNV, CDR2 YYDKDF (reference sequence). Trimming at V came to 8 bases and at J to 5 bases, leaving 17 bases not matched to a gene. The CDR3 region is CATGDIRGVDRETQYF. For the CDR3, the DNA is TGTGCCACCGGCGATATTAGAGGGGTGGACAGGGAGACCCAGTACTTC.

The chain couples TRBV9 to TRBJ2-1, with 11 bases identical to TRBD2. The CDR3 length is 16 residues. Trimming at V came to 3 bases and at J to 3 bases, leaving 5 bases not matched to a gene. Germline CDR1 and CDR2: SGDLS and YYNGEE. CDR3 loop: CASSGLAGGLYNEQFF. CDR3 nucleotide sequence: TGTGCCAGCAGCGGTCTAGCGGGGGGTCTCTACAATGAGCAGTTCTTC.

Note on this clonotype: Mismatch with germline at one junction end may stem from a read error. This chain connects TRBV12-3 or TRBV12-4 to TRBJ1-2; maybe TRBD1 (5 bases). The CDR3 sequence is 15 residues long. CDR3 sequence reads: CANSPGSGEGYGYTF. CDR3 DNA: TGTGCCAACAGTCCTGGGTCGGGGGAGGGCTATGGCTACACCTTC.

V and J are TRBV4-3 and TRBJ2-3, with a weak D call TRBD2 (7 bases). Trimming left V 1 base short and J 5 bases short, with 19 bases between. The CDR3 is 17 amino acids. The germline V gene encodes CDR1 LGHNA and CDR2 YSLEER. The CDR3 sequence: CASSQVLAGGAVDTQYF. The CDR3 nucleotides are TGCGCCAGCAGCCAAGTTTTGGCTGGGGGGGCCGTAGATACGCAGTATTTT.

This clonotype is a singleton in its sample. The V gene is TRBV28, the J gene TRBJ2-7, with unresolved D. The CDR3 totals 18 residues. Germline-derived CDR1 and CDR2 are MDHEN and SYDVKM. Trimming took 2 bases from V and 0 from J, leaving 20 bases between them. CDR3 protein: CASSLTSAGDASSYEQYF. CDR3 nucleotides: TGTGCCAGCAGTTTAACCTCGGCAGGCGATGCGAGCTCCTACGAGCAGTACTTC. The full variable domain, its missing parts supplied by reference TRBV28 and TRBJ2-7, is DVKVTQSSRYLVKRTGEKVFLECVQDMDHENMFWYRQDPGLGLRLIYFSYDVKMKEKGDIPEGYSVSREKKERFSLILESASTNQTSMYLCASSLTSAGDASSYEQYFGPGTRLTVT.